The 22 T cell receptor beta chains below come from one sample, sequenced in a study of T cells in Graves' hyperthyroidism and ophthalmopathy (dated 2019 in TCRdb). Receptor amplification or capture employed multiplex PCR. The sequencer listed for this sample is Illumina HiSeq 2000. Amplification of TCR beta CDR3 regions was carried out from RNA transcripts. For the first round of RT-PCR on the TCR CDR3, the HTBI primer set was used together with the Qiagen OneStep RT-PCR kit. In-frame beta chains were kept once TCRdb had trimmed the public reads at Q25 with fastp and called clones with MiXCR. Entries that share a CDR3 protein sequence are merged under the most common genes and DNA. The sample table contains about 600,000 distinct CDR3 sequences; only one count was recorded for 12% to 15% of them. Over 6% of the sample comes from the top ten. The specimen sequenced was blood. All receptors derive from a woman between 18 and 29 years old with Graves' ophthalmopathy.

This clonotype was detected many times. This chain links TRBV9 with TRBJ2-5, with TRBD2 identical over 10 bases. There are 15 residues in the CDR3. V shed 4 bases and J 4 bases; nucleotides not matched to a gene: 7. CDR1 is SGDLS and CDR2 is YYNGEE in the germline V gene. Here the CDR3 reads CASSQGTSVRETQYF. The CDR3 nucleotides are TGTGCCAGCAGCCAAGGGACTAGCGTACGAGAGACCCAGTACTTC.

J is TRBJ1-1 and V is TRBV9; 8 positions agree with TRBD1. Looked up from germline, CDR1 is SGDLS and CDR2 is YYNGEE. CDR3 length: 15 amino acids. The J segment lost 0 bases and the V segment lost 2 bases, leaving 3 bases of the junction unmatched. The CDR3 sequence is CASSVSDRVNTEAFF. For the CDR3, the DNA is TGTGCCAGCAGCGTGTCGGACAGGGTGAACACTGAAGCTTTCTTT. The full variable domain, with the rest looked up from reference TRBV9 and TRBJ1-1, is DSGVTQTPKHLITATGQRVTLRCSPRSGDLSVYWYQQSLDQGLQFLIQYYNGEERAKGNILERFSAQQFPDLHSELNLSSLELGDSALYFCASSVSDRVNTEAFFGQGTRLTVV.

The table lists this clonotype with many counts. The genes are TRBV20-1 and TRBJ2-1; perhaps TRBD2 as D (6 bases). Germline V gene lookup returns CDR1 DFQATT and CDR2 SNEGSKA (reference sequence). V was shortened by 1 base and J by 0 bases, with 13 bases between the two germline ends. This CDR3 contains 16 residues. The DNA of the CDR3 is TGCAGTGCTAGAGGGTTCGGAGGGAGCTCCTACAATGAGCAGTTCTTC. Its translation: CSARGFGGSSYNEQFF.

Ten or more counts support this clonotype. The chain is built from TRBV12-3 or TRBV12-4 and TRBJ1-2; TRBD1 matches at 10 bases. J was trimmed by 7 bases and V by 0 bases; bases with no gene match: 5. This CDR3 region has 15 residues. For the CDR3, the DNA is TGTGCCAGCAGTTTAGCGCGGACAGGGGGAGTTGGCTACACCTTC. Translating it yields CASSLARTGGVGYTF.

This clonotype was seen at least ten times. The chain employs TRBV20-1 and TRBJ1-1; maybe TRBD1 (6 bases). Germline lookup yields CDR1 DFQATT and CDR2 SNEGSKA (reference sequence). V lost 5 bases and J 5 bases, leaving 18 bases between the germline ends. CDR3 length equals 14 residues. CDR3 DNA: TGCAGTGCTCGGCCCTCAGGGGCGGGAACTGAAGCTTTCTTT. Translation: CSARPSGAGTEAFF.

Details on this clonotype: A much larger clone differs by one base, so this may be a read error. This rearrangement joins TRBV6-1 to TRBJ1-1; perhaps TRBD1 as D (6 bases). Germline CDR1 MNHNS, CDR2 SASEGT. Trimming stripped 8 bases from V and 0 bases from J, with 13 bases between. CDR3 length: 14 amino acids. CDR3 residues: CASGYGTLNTEAFF. Here the CDR3 DNA reads TGTGCCAGCGGATACGGGACATTGAACACTGAAGCTTTCTTT.

The chain recombines TRBV30 with TRBJ2-1; D gene unclear. The length of the CDR3 is 16 residues. From germline, CDR1 is GTSNPN and CDR2 SVGIG (reference sequence). The ends were cut back, 3 bases at V and 1 base at J, with 16 bases in the middle. The CDR3 sequence is CAWSPLGQASYNEQFF. In DNA form, the CDR3 reads TGTGCCTGGAGCCCCCTCGGGCAGGCTTCCTACAATGAGCAGTTCTTC.

At least ten counts were recorded for this clonotype. CDR3 amino acids: CSVEDPGTDKNEQFF. The CDR3, as DNA: TGCAGCGTTGAAGATCCGGGGACAGACAAAAATGAGCAGTTCTTC. V is TRBV29-1 and J is TRBJ2-1; 7 bases are shared with TRBD1. The CDR3 has 15 residues. Germline trimming cut 0 bases from V and 7 bases from J; bases unmatched to any gene: 9. The germline CDR1 and CDR2 sequences are SQVTM and ANQGSEA.

There are many counts of this clonotype. This chain uses TRBV12-3 or TRBV12-4 with TRBJ2-1, with 11 bases fitting TRBD2. This CDR3 spans 22 amino acids. The V and J ends lost 1 base and 2 bases, in that order; junction bases with no gene match: 19. CDR3 region: CASSLEFPTSGSILRAYNEQFF. The CDR3 DNA follows: TGTGCCAGCAGTTTAGAATTCCCTACTAGCGGGAGTATTTTGAGGGCCTACAATGAGCAGTTCTTC.

This clonotype was detected ten times or more. V gene TRBV12-3 or TRBV12-4 combines with J gene TRBJ2-7; 9 bases agree with TRBD2. This CDR3 has 17 residues. V shed 3 bases and J 4 bases; nucleotides not matched to a gene: 13. CDR3 region: CASSFQLLAGGPYEQYF. As DNA, the CDR3 is TGTGCCAGCAGTTTTCAGCTTCTTGCGGGAGGGCCTTACGAGCAGTACTTC.

The gene calls are TRBV4-2 and TRBJ2-7; D remains unclear. Germline lookup yields CDR1 LGHNA and CDR2 YNFKEQ. CDR3 size: 15 residues. V was clipped by 0 bases and J by 4 bases, with 13 bases between them. The CDR3, as DNA: TGTGCCAGCAGCCAAGAAACCCAGCTGGCATACGAGCAGTACTTC. As protein: CASSQETQLAYEQYF.

In its sample, this clonotype was seen many times. This chain connects TRBV15 to TRBJ2-7, with 9 bases identical to TRBD1. The junction had 6 bases not matched to a gene; V was cut back by 0 bases and J by 3 bases. Looked up from germline, CDR1 is LNHNV and CDR2 is YYDKDF (reference sequence). The CDR3 spans 16 residues. The CDR3 loop is CATSRDPGQGGYEQYF. CDR3 bases: TGTGCCACCAGCAGAGATCCGGGACAGGGAGGCTACGAGCAGTACTTC.

The table lists this clonotype with a few counts. The genes are TRBV7-9 and TRBJ1-5; D remains unclear. The CDR3 is 16 amino acids. CDR1 is SEHNR and CDR2 is FQNEAQ in the germline V gene (reference sequence). V shed 0 bases and J shed 4 bases, with 13 bases lying between them. CDR3 in amino acids: CASSLAKKVPNQPQHF. The CDR3 DNA reads TGTGCCAGCAGCTTAGCGAAAAAGGTTCCTAATCAGCCCCAGCATTTT. The full variable domain, completed using reference TRBV7-9 and TRBJ1-5, is DTGVSQNPRHKITKRGQNVTFRCDPISEHNRLYWYRQTLGQGPEFLTYFQNEAQLEKSRLLSDRFSAERPKGSFSTLEIQRTEQGDSAMYLCASSLAKKVPNQPQHFGDGTRLSIL.

The chain joins TRBV27 to TRBJ2-7; 11 bases agree with TRBD2. The CDR3 runs 13 residues. With 7 bases clipped from V and 7 bases from J, the junction kept 6 bases outside the gene matches. The V gene's germline CDR1 is MNHEY and CDR2 SMNVEV (reference sequence). CDR3 amino acids: CASTVAGGDEQYF. CDR3 nucleotides: TGTGCCAGCACCGTAGCGGGGGGGGATGAGCAGTACTTC.

This clonotype came up many times. J is TRBJ2-3 and V is TRBV2; 7 nucleotides match TRBD1. The CDR3 runs to 17 residues. With V trimmed by 1 base and J by 5 bases, 12 bases remained unmatched. Germline values: CDR1 SNHLY, CDR2 FYNNEI. The CDR3 sequence: CASSEGPGRGQGDTQYF. The DNA for the CDR3 is TGTGCCAGCAGTGAAGGGCCGGGAAGGGGGCAGGGAGATACGCAGTATTTT.

This clonotype was seen only a few times. The CDR3 protein is CASSLAPPDTGELFF. The CDR3 bases are TGTGCCAGCAGTTTGGCCCCCCCGGACACCGGGGAGCTGTTTTTT. The genes are TRBV27 and TRBJ2-2; D unclear. The germline CDR1 and CDR2 sequences are MNHEY and SMNVEV (reference sequence). V lost 3 bases, J lost 3 bases, and 11 bases lay in between. The CDR3 has 15 amino acids.

The chain employs TRBV18 and TRBJ1-1; a weak D match, TRBD1 (6 bases). The germline gives CDR1 KGHSH, CDR2 LQKENI. This CDR3 is built from 16 residues. Trimming stripped 3 bases from V and 4 bases from J, with 18 bases between. The CDR3 nucleotides read TGTGCCAGCTCACCGGGGGACGGACGGGGGCGCACTGAAGCTTTCTTT. Protein product: CASSPGDGRGRTEAFF. Complete variable domain (other parts from reference TRBV18 and TRBJ1-1): NAGVMQNPRHLVRRRGQEARLRCSPMKGHSHVYWYRQLPEEGLKFMVYLQKENIIDESGMPKERFSAEFPKEGPSILRIQQVVRGDSAAYFCASSPGDGRGRTEAFFGQGTRLTVV.

This clonotype has a handful of counts. The chain joins TRBV27 to TRBJ2-7, with D hard to call. This CDR3 region has 14 residues. Trimming shortened V by 4 bases and J by 0 bases, and 10 bases separated the two germline ends. The V gene's germline CDR1 is MNHEY and CDR2 SMNVEV (reference sequence). CDR3 bases: TGTGCCAGCAGTTGGACCCCGAGCTCCTACGAGCAGTACTTC. Protein product: CASSWTPSSYEQYF.

This clonotype was recorded a few times. The V call is TRBV20-1, the J call TRBJ1-5; D perhaps matches TRBD1 (6 bases). Trimming removed 6 bases from V and 7 bases from J, with 13 bases in between. CDR1 DFQATT and CDR2 SNEGSKA come from the germline V gene (reference sequence). The length of the CDR3 is 12 residues. Written as DNA, the CDR3 is TGCAGTGCCTCAGGGGTAGACCAGCCCCAGCATTTT. This gives the protein CSASGVDQPQHF.

This clonotype was detected only a few times. This may come from a read error, since a much larger clone is one base off. The chain links TRBV11-2 to TRBJ1-2; TRBD1 matches 10 bases. The V gene's germline CDR1 is SGHAT and CDR2 FQNNGV. This CDR3 comprises 15 residues. In nucleotides, the CDR3 is TGTGCCAGCTCCGGGACAGGGGTCGGGGTAGATGGCTACGCCTTC. It codes for CASSGTGVGVDGYAF.

The chain joins TRBV30 to TRBJ1-3; no clear D gene. This CDR3 has 16 amino acids. V was trimmed by 3 bases and J by 0 bases, leaving 15 bases between them. Germline V gene lookup returns CDR1 GTSNPN and CDR2 SVGIG (reference sequence). The CDR3: CAWRRPSYGSGNTIYF. The CDR3 bases are TGTGCCTGGAGAAGGCCCTCATATGGCTCTGGAAACACCATATATTTT.

This clonotype was counted at least ten times. This chain joins TRBV12-3 or TRBV12-4 and TRBJ1-1; 7 bases match TRBD1. This CDR3 is 15 amino acids long. The ends lost 6 bases at V and 11 bases at J; junction bases unmatched: 18. The CDR3 spells CASRHPRGGFLRAFF. In DNA form, the CDR3 reads TGTGCCAGCAGGCACCCCAGGGGGGGGTTTCTTAGGGCTTTCTTT.